This T cell receptor beta chain was captured by sequencing in a study of metastatic and nonmetastatic thyroid tumors. Patients had received no treatment of any kind before thyroid surgery. TCRdb re-called the PCR reads through MiXCR. The data contain 60,000 to 85,000 clones, 15% to 20% of them singletons. Trimming at V came to 3 bases and at J to 3 bases, leaving 3 bases not matched to a gene. CDR3 length: 15 residues. Germline CDR1 reads SGDLS; CDR2 reads YYNGEE. This clonotype was sampled from a female donor with papillary thyroid cancer or a benign thyroid nodule (not recorded which). Some clones in this sample may be carry-over from other donors' samples. J is TRBJ2-1 and V is TRBV9; the match to TRBD2 covers 10 bases. Input material: blood. The CDR3 here is CASSARLAGYNEQFF. As DNA, the CDR3 is TGTGCCAGCAGCGCACGACTAGCGGGCTACAATGAGCAGTTCTTC.